What follows are 21 T cell receptor beta chains derived from one specimen sequenced in a study of human T cells and chemical hapten exposure. Time point: patch test 1, 2 weeks after DPC sensitization. Regarding treatment: therapeutic diphenylcyclopropenone sensitization with weekly scalp DPC. Unseparated into fractions, whole blood served as the source from which total RNA was extracted. TCRdb reprocessed the RACE reads with MiXCR, giving one entry per CDR3 protein. Of 39,000 or so distinct CDR3 sequences in the sample, about 4.2% were seen once. The sequences come from whole blood, collected in connection with sensitization to the hapten diphenylcyclopropenone (DPC). These receptors were obtained from a man aged 50-60 years with alopecia areata. Some clones in this sample may be carry-over from other donors' samples.

There are many counts of this clonotype. This chain uses TRBV12-3 or TRBV12-4 with TRBJ1-4; tentative D call: TRBD1 (5 bases). V was trimmed by 8 bases and J by 7 bases, leaving 11 bases between them. The CDR3 is 12 residues long. The CDR3 sequence is CASAAGPEKLFF. The CDR3 DNA reads as TGTGCCAGCGCGGCAGGGCCTGAAAAACTGTTTTTT.

This clonotype was recorded at least ten times. The V call is TRBV20-1, the J call TRBJ2-7, with 9 bases aligning to TRBD2. From germline, CDR1 is DFQATT and CDR2 SNEGSKA (reference sequence). The CDR3 runs to 14 residues. V trimming: 7 bases; J trimming: 4 bases; junction bases outside the gene matches: 11. CDR3 sequence: CSGGNSGRFYEQYF. As DNA, the CDR3 is TGCAGTGGCGGGAATAGCGGGAGATTTTACGAGCAGTACTTC.

This clonotype was recorded at least ten times. The chain combines TRBV12-3 or TRBV12-4 with TRBJ2-3, with TRBD2 as a possible D gene (6 bases). The V end lost 6 bases, the J end lost 1 base, and 8 bases lay between the germline ends. The CDR3 spans 13 residues. CDR3 nucleotide sequence: TGTGCCAGCAGGGAGGGAGGCACAGATACGCAGTATTTT. Translation gives CASREGGTDTQYF.

This clonotype showed up many times. This chain links TRBV29-1 with TRBJ2-2; D remains ambiguous. Trimming shortened V by 6 bases and J by 5 bases, and 10 bases separated the two germline ends. The CDR3 is 12 residues long. The germline CDR1 and CDR2 sequences are SQVTM and ANQGSEA. As DNA, the CDR3 is TGCAGCGTGCTCGGTGTTACCGGGGAGCTGTTTTTT. It specifies CSVLGVTGELFF.

The gene calls are TRBV7-9 and TRBJ2-7, with 9 bases that match TRBD2. Germline-derived CDR1 and CDR2 are SEHNR and FQNEAQ (reference sequence). J gave up 7 bases and V 2 bases, and 12 bases lay outside the gene matches. The CDR3 contains 16 residues. The CDR3 is CASSLPTTSGGGEQYF. CDR3 nucleotides: TGTGCCAGCAGCTTACCAACGACTAGCGGAGGGGGAGAGCAGTACTTC.

This clonotype appeared many times. The V and J genes are TRBV7-9 and TRBJ1-5, with TRBD1 matching over 7 bases. The germline gives CDR1 SEHNR, CDR2 FQNEAQ (reference sequence). With V trimmed by 4 bases and J by 4 bases, 13 bases remained unmatched. The CDR3 has 17 residues. CDR3 protein: CASSSWTGTAENQPQHF. The CDR3 DNA reads as TGTGCCAGCAGCTCCTGGACCGGGACAGCCGAGAATCAGCCCCAGCATTTT.

This clonotype has ten or more counts. The V gene is TRBV7-2, the J gene TRBJ2-7; TRBD1 matches at 8 bases. The ends lost 4 bases at V and 3 bases at J; junction bases unmatched: 8. The CDR3 length is 15 residues. CDR1 and CDR2 (germline): SGHTA, FQGNSA. The CDR3: CASSSQGALVYEQYF. As DNA, the CDR3 is TGTGCCAGCAGCTCTCAGGGGGCTCTGGTCTACGAGCAGTACTTC.

The sample holds many counts of this clonotype. The chain is built from TRBV24-1 and TRBJ2-1, with 13 bases matching TRBD2. This CDR3 contains 18 residues. The V and J ends lost 4 bases and 9 bases, in that order; junction bases with no gene match: 14. From germline, CDR1 is KGHDR and CDR2 SFDVKD. The CDR3 here is CATSESWTSGSSGGEQFF. CDR3 in DNA: TGTGCCACCAGTGAATCCTGGACTAGCGGGAGTTCGGGAGGTGAGCAGTTCTTC.

In this sample, this clonotype turned up many times. J is TRBJ1-2 and V is TRBV5-1, with TRBD1 matching over 8 bases. CDR3 size: 15 residues. Germline V gene sequence: CDR1 SGHRS, CDR2 YFSETQ. With V trimmed by 7 bases and J by 2 bases, 10 bases remained unmatched. CDR3 sequence (DNA): TGCGCCAGCCAACGGGGACAGGCCTCCAACTATGGCTACACCTTC. This encodes CASQRGQASNYGYTF. Combining the CDR3 with reference TRBV5-1 and TRBJ1-2 gives the whole variable domain KAGVTQTPRYLIKTRGQQVTLSCSPISGHRSVSWYQQTPGQGLQFLFEYFSETQRNKGNFPGRFSGRQFSNSRSEMNVSTLELGDSALYLCASQRGQASNYGYTFGSGTRLTVV.

In its sample, this clonotype was seen many times. CDR3 coding DNA: TGCGCCAGCACTCCAACTAGCGGGGGGTTCTACGAGCAGTACTTC. Amino acids: CASTPTSGGFYEQYF. This chain connects TRBV4-1 to TRBJ2-7; 12 bases are shared with TRBD2. CDR3 length: 15 residues. Germline loops: CDR1 MGHRA, CDR2 YSYEKL. V shed 7 bases and J 3 bases; nucleotides not matched to a gene: 7.

This clonotype was counted many times. The chain has TRBV28 and TRBJ2-2; TRBD1 matches at 7 bases. Germline V gene lookup returns CDR1 MDHEN and CDR2 SYDVKM. The CDR3 consists of 16 residues. V dropped 11 bases and J dropped 0; count of bases not matched to a gene: 12. The chain's CDR3 is CASRDRSFANTGELFF. Here the CDR3 DNA reads TGTGCCTCCCGGGACAGATCTTTCGCGAACACCGGGGAGCTGTTTTTT.

This clonotype was recorded at least ten times. The gene calls are TRBV18 and TRBJ2-1; 16 nucleotides agree with TRBD2. From germline, CDR1 is KGHSH and CDR2 LQKENI. Trimming at V came to 3 bases and at J to 8 bases, leaving 7 bases not matched to a gene. The length of the CDR3 is 17 residues. DNA for the CDR3: TGTGCCAGCTCACCCGGGACTAGCGGGAGGGTTACCGATGAGCAGTTCTTC. It codes for CASSPGTSGRVTDEQFF.

There are many counts of this clonotype. The genes are TRBV24-1 and TRBJ2-1; D ambiguous. CDR3 length: 17 amino acids. V was trimmed by 4 bases and J by 1 base, leaving 16 bases between them. From germline, CDR1 is KGHDR and CDR2 SFDVKD. CDR3 nucleotide sequence: TGTGCCACCAGTGACAACAAGGTCATTTCGTCCTACAATGAGCAGTTCTTC. Protein sequence: CATSDNKVISSYNEQFF.

This clonotype was observed many times. This chain uses TRBV28 with TRBJ1-4; D unresolved. The V gene's germline CDR1 is MDHEN and CDR2 SYDVKM. Trimming took off 4 bases at V and 7 bases at J, with 13 bases between the two ends. This CDR3 is 14 amino acids long. The CDR3 spells CASSSKPGREKLFF. CDR3 bases: TGTGCCAGCAGTTCCAAGCCCGGACGTGAAAAACTGTTTTTT.

This clonotype occurred many times. The J gene is TRBJ1-1, the V gene TRBV12-5; TRBD1 is a possible D gene (6 bases). Germline V gives CDR1 LGHNT, CDR2 FRNRAP. V lost 6 bases and J lost 5, with 13 bases in between. This CDR3 comprises 13 residues. Here the CDR3 DNA reads TGTGCTAGTGGCTCCACGGACAGAACTGAAGCTTTCTTT. Its protein product is CASGSTDRTEAFF. The whole variable domain, remainder taken from reference TRBV12-5 and TRBJ1-1, is DARVTQTPRHKVTEMGQEVTMRCQPILGHNTVFWYRQTMMQGLELLAYFRNRAPLDDSGMPKDRFSAEMPDATLATLKIQPSEPRDSAVYFCASGSTDRTEAFFGQGTRLTVV.

This clonotype was recorded at least ten times. V is TRBV6-6 and J is TRBJ2-7; D uncertain. With 6 bases removed from V and 4 bases from J, the gap between germline ends came to 13 bases. Germline values: CDR1 MNHNY, CDR2 SVGAGI (reference sequence). This CDR3 has 13 amino acids. For the CDR3, the DNA is TGTGCCAGCAGCCAAGGGCCTAGGTACGAGCAGTACTTC. Protein product: CASSQGPRYEQYF.

The sample holds many counts of this clonotype. V usage is TRBV12-5 and J usage is TRBJ2-5; 7 positions match TRBD2. Germline V lookup: CDR1 LGHNT, CDR2 FRNRAP. V shed 1 base, J shed 0 bases, and the junction held 5 bases outside the gene matches. The CDR3 extends over 16 amino acids. In DNA, the CDR3 is TGTGCTAGTGGTTTGGGGATTAGCGGGTACCAAGAGACCCAGTACTTC. Protein: CASGLGISGYQETQYF.

Many counts were recorded for this clonotype. The gene calls are TRBV29-1 and TRBJ2-3; the match to TRBD2 covers 10 bases. J was trimmed by 0 bases and V by 3 bases; bases with no gene match: 15. This CDR3 comprises 19 residues. CDR1 is SQVTM, CDR2 ANQGSEA, per germline. The CDR3 sequence is CSVDSWTGTSDFSTDTQYF. CDR3 DNA: TGCAGCGTTGACTCCTGGACCGGGACTAGCGACTTTAGCACAGATACGCAGTATTTT.

This clonotype was seen repeatedly, ten times or more. The genes are TRBV2 and TRBJ2-1; 9 nucleotides align to TRBD2. Germline loops: CDR1 SNHLY, CDR2 FYNNEI. Unmatched junction bases numbered 14, after V lost 5 bases and J lost 15 bases. The CDR3 has 14 residues. The DNA of the CDR3 is TGTGCCAGCAGTCTAGGACTAGCGTCTGAGGTTCCGTTCTTC. As protein: CASSLGLASEVPFF.

This clonotype has a count of ten or more. V gene TRBV5-1 combines with J gene TRBJ1-5, with 7 bases identical to TRBD1. This CDR3 comprises 16 residues. With 4 bases clipped from V and 2 bases from J, the junction kept 9 bases outside the gene matches. CDR1 is SGHRS and CDR2 is YFSETQ in the germline V gene. The CDR3 sequence is CASSPGTVGGNQPQHF. The CDR3 region has the DNA TGCGCCAGCAGCCCAGGGACAGTTGGCGGCAATCAGCCCCAGCATTTT.

This clonotype came up many times. The CDR3 bases are TGTGCCAGCAGATTATTTCGACAGGGTCCCACTGAAGCTTTCTTT. Protein sequence: CASRLFRQGPTEAFF. The rearrangement uses TRBV6-6 and TRBJ1-1; 7 nucleotides line up with TRBD1. The germline V gene has CDR1 MNHNY and CDR2 SVGAGI (reference sequence). This CDR3 spans 15 amino acids. Trimming at V came to 6 bases and at J to 4 bases, leaving 11 bases not matched to a gene.